The next 27 T cell receptor beta chains were all read from a single sample in a study of T-cell reconstitution after alpha-beta-depleted transplantation in children. Unique molecular identifiers featured in how the TCRbeta library was prepared. In TCRdb, the PCR reads were re-called with MiXCR into one record per CDR3 protein. Of roughly 670,000 distinct CDR3 sequences in the sample, about 12% were seen once. Sequenced here: PBMCs, sampled before TCRalphabeta/CD19-depleted stem cell transplant. All receptors derive from a girl under 10 years old with congenital amegakaryocytic thrombocytopenia, due to receive a stem cell transplant.

This clonotype was counted only a few times. V is TRBV20-1 and J is TRBJ2-5; the D is unclear. Trimming left V 6 bases short and J 1 base short, with 24 bases between. The CDR3 has 17 amino acids. The V gene's germline CDR1 is DFQATT and CDR2 SNEGSKA (reference sequence). CDR3 region: CSASAKRNVWGQETQYF. In nucleotides, the CDR3 is TGCAGTGCAAGTGCGAAACGTAACGTCTGGGGCCAAGAGACCCAGTACTTC.

This clonotype was seen a handful of times. The chain links TRBV7-3 to TRBJ2-1, with 7 bases fitting TRBD2. This CDR3 has 17 residues. V dropped 1 base and J dropped 6; count of bases not matched to a gene: 12. The V gene's germline CDR1 is SGHTA and CDR2 FQGTGA. The CDR3 reads CASSLNPPSGSFNEQFF. CDR3 sequence (DNA): TGTGCCAGCAGCTTAAACCCGCCTAGCGGAAGTTTCAATGAGCAGTTCTTC.

Only a few counts were recorded for this clonotype. V gene TRBV27 combines with J gene TRBJ2-7; D is unclear. The CDR3 has 12 amino acids. The ends were cut back, 6 bases at V and 5 bases at J, with 11 bases in the middle. Germline V CDR1 and CDR2: MNHEY, SMNVEV (reference sequence). This chain's CDR3 is CASRQTPHEQYF. In DNA form, the CDR3 reads TGTGCCAGCAGACAGACCCCTCACGAGCAGTACTTC.

In this sample, this clonotype turned up a few times. The gene calls are TRBV7-9 and TRBJ2-3; D not certain. V was shortened by 5 bases and J by 4 bases, with 7 bases between the two germline ends. The germline gives CDR1 SEHNR, CDR2 FQNEAQ (reference sequence). CDR3 length: 12 residues. CDR3 DNA sequence: TGTGCCAGCAGCCCCCGCTCAGATACGCAGTATTTT. Translation: CASSPRSDTQYF.

This clonotype was seen at least ten times. The chain's CDR3 is CAISESASSYEQYF. Written as DNA, the CDR3 is TGTGCCATCAGTGAGTCCGCTAGCAGCTACGAGCAGTACTTC. The chain is built from TRBV10-3 and TRBJ2-7; D possibly corresponds to TRBD2 (5 bases). This CDR3 is 14 amino acids long. Germline V gives CDR1 ENHRY, CDR2 SYGVKD. Trimming removed 0 bases at V and 3 bases at J, with 9 bases between.

The V gene is TRBV6-5, the J gene TRBJ2-1; 13 bases are a match to TRBD2. CDR1 MNHEY and CDR2 SVGAGI come from the germline V gene. The CDR3 totals 14 residues. After removal of 6 bases from V and 12 bases from J, the junction contained 8 bases not matched to a gene. The CDR3 reads CASSYGLAGEVQFF. The CDR3 DNA follows: TGTGCCAGCAGCTACGGACTAGCGGGAGAGGTGCAGTTCTTC.

There are a few counts of this clonotype. J is TRBJ1-2 and V is TRBV19; TRBD1 might be the D (5 bases). Germline V gene lookup returns CDR1 LNHDA and CDR2 SQIVND (reference sequence). The CDR3 spans 17 residues. Trimming stripped 3 bases from V and 4 bases from J, with 21 bases between. The CDR3 sequence is CASSIQQARHDLYGYTF. In DNA form, the CDR3 reads TGTGCCAGTAGTATTCAACAGGCTCGCCACGACCTCTATGGCTACACCTTC.

In this sample, this clonotype turned up many times. This chain uses TRBV29-1 with TRBJ1-2, with D perhaps TRBD1 (5 bases). V was pared by 6 bases and J by 0 bases, with 14 bases between. Germline values: CDR1 SQVTM, CDR2 ANQGSEA. The CDR3 is 14 amino acids. The CDR3 protein is CSVGQGATNYGYTF. DNA for the CDR3: TGCAGCGTCGGGCAGGGTGCGACTAACTATGGCTACACCTTC.

A single count supports this clonotype. J is TRBJ1-3 and V is TRBV5-1; D not resolved. The CDR3 is 14 amino acids. Per the germline V gene, CDR1 is SGHRS and CDR2 is YFSETQ. V lost 3 bases and J 3 bases, leaving 10 bases between the germline ends. CDR3 bases: TGCGCCAGCAGCTATTCCATTGGTGGAAACACCATATATTTT. Translated: CASSYSIGGNTIYF.

V is TRBV7-9 and J is TRBJ1-1, with TRBD1 matching 8 bases. Germline loops: CDR1 SEHNR, CDR2 FQNEAQ (reference sequence). The trim removed 5 bases at V and 3 bases at J, leaving 2 bases unmatched. The CDR3 extends over 13 amino acids. Here the CDR3 reads CASSVDRDTEAFF. For the CDR3, the DNA is TGTGCCAGCAGCGTGGACAGGGACACTGAAGCTTTCTTT.

This clonotype was detected many times. The chain recombines TRBV4-1 with TRBJ2-5, with a possible D match to TRBD1 (6 bases). V lost 1 base and J 4 bases, leaving 13 bases between the germline ends. This CDR3 is built from 15 residues. The germline CDR1 and CDR2 sequences are MGHRA and YSYEKL. The CDR3 DNA reads as TGCGCCAGCAGCCAAGTTCCAGGGGCTGGAGAGACCCAGTACTTC. Residues: CASSQVPGAGETQYF.

The sample holds many counts of this clonotype. The chain recombines TRBV27 with TRBJ2-7, with D uncertain. The germline V gene encodes CDR1 MNHEY and CDR2 SMNVEV (reference sequence). Trimming cost V 4 bases and J 1 base, with 11 bases left between them. The CDR3 runs to 14 residues. The DNA for the CDR3 is TGTGCCAGCAGTTCCAGCCGGTGGTCCTACGAGCAGTACTTC. It specifies CASSSSRWSYEQYF.

This clonotype has ten or more counts. Mismatch with germline at one junction end may stem from a read error. The chain uses TRBV3-1 and TRBJ2-4; TRBD2 might be the D (5 bases). This CDR3 is built from 13 residues. Germline V gives CDR1 LGHDT, CDR2 YNNKEL (reference sequence). The chain's CDR3 is CASRGLAKNIQYF. The CDR3 DNA reads as TGCGCCAGCCGTGGACTAGCCAAAAACATTCAGTACTTC. Full variable domain (remainder filled in from reference TRBV3-1 and TRBJ2-4): DTAVSQTPKYLVTQMGNDKSIKCEQNLGHDTMYWYKQDSKKFLKIMFSYNNKELIINETVPNRFSPKSPDKAHLNLHINSLELGDSAVYFCASRGLAKNIQYFGAGTRLSVL.

J is TRBJ2-3 and V is TRBV15; D remains unclear. Germline V lookup: CDR1 LNHNV, CDR2 YYDKDF (reference sequence). The V and J ends lost 0 bases and 4 bases respectively, with 11 bases between them. The CDR3 has 15 residues. This chain's CDR3 is CATSRDRNIADTQYF. The CDR3 nucleotides read TGTGCCACCAGCAGAGATCGAAATATTGCAGATACGCAGTATTTT.

The table lists this clonotype with many counts. The chain uses TRBV16 and TRBJ1-2, with TRBD1 as a possible D gene (5 bases). This CDR3 has 14 residues. Germline V gene lookup returns CDR1 KGHSY and CDR2 FQNENV. Trimming left V 0 bases short and J 7 bases short, with 12 bases between. The CDR3 DNA follows: TGTGCCAGCAGCCAATCTCAGGGCTGGCGTGGCTACACCTTC. As protein: CASSQSQGWRGYTF.

The sample holds many counts of this clonotype. The J gene is TRBJ2-5, the V gene TRBV20-1, with no clear D. From germline, CDR1 is DFQATT and CDR2 SNEGSKA (reference sequence). V shed 5 bases and J shed 4 bases, with 17 bases lying between them. This CDR3 comprises 14 residues. The CDR3 region is CSARPDPLVETQYF. In DNA, the CDR3 is TGCAGTGCTCGGCCGGACCCCCTTGTAGAGACCCAGTACTTC.

This clonotype occurred a few times. The chain has TRBV20-1 and TRBJ2-7; 9 bases agree with TRBD2. This CDR3 region has 17 residues. Germline trimming cut 6 bases from V and 6 bases from J; bases unmatched to any gene: 21. Germline CDR1 and CDR2: DFQATT and SNEGSKA (reference sequence). CDR3 in amino acids: CSATRPPLSGRMGEQYF. In DNA, the CDR3 is TGCAGTGCCACCCGACCCCCTCTTAGCGGGAGAATGGGCGAGCAGTACTTC.

This clonotype has ten or more counts. The V gene is TRBV29-1, the J gene TRBJ2-1; D is unresolved. The V and J ends lost 4 bases and 8 bases respectively, with 12 bases between them. CDR1 is SQVTM and CDR2 is ANQGSEA in the germline V gene. The CDR3 is made up of 12 amino acids. CDR3 sequence (DNA): TGCAGCGTTGTTGGATCGCTCCATGAGCAGTTCTTC. It encodes CSVVGSLHEQFF.

The chain employs TRBV29-1 and TRBJ2-1, with D perhaps TRBD2 (5 bases). The CDR3 is made up of 14 amino acids. Trimming left V 4 bases short and J 7 bases short, with 17 bases between. Germline-derived CDR1 and CDR2 are SQVTM and ANQGSEA. The CDR3: CSVARMMGVNEQFF. CDR3 coding DNA: TGCAGCGTTGCCAGGATGATGGGAGTTAATGAGCAGTTCTTC.

V usage is TRBV6-2 or TRBV6-3 and J usage is TRBJ2-2; TRBD1 might be the D (5 bases). V lost 7 bases and J lost 5, with 11 bases in between. The CDR3 has 13 residues. Germline CDR1 MNHEY, CDR2 SVGEGT. CDR3 in DNA: TGTGCCAGCACCAGGGCAGCGACCGGGGAGCTGTTTTTT. It codes for CASTRAATGELFF.

The chain has TRBV12-3 or TRBV12-4 and TRBJ2-4; 10 nucleotides line up with TRBD2. The CDR3 has 17 amino acids. Trimming took 6 bases from V and 0 from J; bases not matched to a gene: 8. The CDR3 DNA sequence: TGTGCCAGCAGAGCTGGGAGACTAGCGGGAGCCAAAAACATTCAGTACTTC. It translates to CASRAGRLAGAKNIQYF.

This clonotype was observed a few times. The chain uses TRBV29-1 and TRBJ1-1, with D perhaps TRBD1 (6 bases). The V end lost 3 bases, the J end lost 7 bases, and 15 bases lay between the germline ends. Germline CDR1 and CDR2: SQVTM and ANQGSEA. This CDR3 is 13 amino acids long. CDR3 sequence (DNA): TGCAGCGTTGATAGGGACACTCAACTTGAAGCTTTCTTT. Protein: CSVDRDTQLEAFF.

This chain links TRBV19 with TRBJ2-3, with 7 bases aligning to TRBD1. CDR1 is LNHDA and CDR2 is SQIVND in the germline V gene (reference sequence). The V and J ends lost 4 bases and 2 bases, in that order; junction bases with no gene match: 9. CDR3 size: 16 residues. The CDR3 DNA reads TGTGCCAGTAGTACGGGACAGTCCATTAACACAGATACGCAGTATTTT. This gives the protein CASSTGQSINTDTQYF.

The chain links TRBV5-1 to TRBJ2-1, with D unclear. Germline V gives CDR1 SGHRS, CDR2 YFSETQ. The CDR3 spans 12 residues. V lost 4 bases to trimming and J lost 12 bases, with 14 bases between them. The chain's CDR3 is CASSPELGGQFF. DNA for the CDR3: TGCGCCAGCAGCCCAGAATTGGGTGGGCAGTTCTTC.

This clonotype was recorded a few times. The chain uses TRBV25-1 and TRBJ2-7, with a possible D match to TRBD2 (6 bases). Trimming left V 2 bases short and J 4 bases short, with 21 bases between. The CDR3 is made up of 17 amino acids. Germline loops: CDR1 MGHDK, CDR2 SYGVNS. The CDR3 sequence: CASSEGGAGPHPYEQYF. CDR3 sequence (DNA): TGTGCCAGCAGTGAAGGTGGTGCGGGACCTCACCCGTACGAGCAGTACTTC.

CDR3 amino acids: CASSFTLGRNYEQYF. CDR3 DNA: TGTGCCAGCAGCTTTACCCTGGGGCGGAACTACGAGCAGTACTTC. The chain joins TRBV7-9 to TRBJ2-7, with D perhaps TRBD1 (5 bases). CDR1 is SEHNR and CDR2 is FQNEAQ in the germline V gene (reference sequence). The CDR3 consists of 15 residues. V dropped 3 bases and J dropped 3 bases, with 15 bases sitting between them. Drawing the rest from reference TRBV7-9 and TRBJ2-7, the complete variable domain is DTGVSQNPRHKITKRGQNVTFRCDPISEHNRLYWYRQTLGQGPEFLTYFQNEAQLEKSRLLSDRFSAERPKGSFSTLEIQRTEQGDSAMYLCASSFTLGRNYEQYFGPGTRLTVT.

This clonotype has a handful of counts. The chain combines TRBV29-1 with TRBJ2-7; TRBD1 might be the D (5 bases). This CDR3 has 13 amino acids. Between the trimmed V and J ends, which lost 2 bases and 3 bases, there was a span of 11 bases. Germline V gives CDR1 SQVTM, CDR2 ANQGSEA. The CDR3 loop is CSVESTTGYEQYF. The CDR3 DNA reads as TGCAGCGTTGAATCAACCACAGGCTACGAGCAGTACTTC.